The 29 T cell receptor beta chains reported below all come from one sample, sequenced in a study of blood T cell repertoires in COVID-19. The repertoire was sequenced with immunoSEQ multiplex PCR; TCRdb's copy has only in-frame clones and lacks some. The sample has around 210,000 clones; roughly 85% are singletons. Sequencing was performed on peripheral blood. All receptors derive from a man between 50 and 59 years old with COVID-19, enrolled during active disease.

In this sample, this clone turned up a few times. The chain links TRBV6-1 to TRBJ1-2; D perhaps matches TRBD1 (6 bases). Germline lookup yields CDR1 MNHNS and CDR2 SASEGT. The V and J ends lost 7 bases and 8 bases respectively, with 17 bases between them. The CDR3 length is 13 residues. DNA of the CDR3: TGTGCCAGCACAGACAGGCCCCAGGGAGGCTACACCTTC. This sequence encodes CASTDRPQGGYTF.

CDR3 sequence reads: CAIHEGAGGYNEQFF. CDR3 nucleotide sequence: TGTGCCATCCACGAGGGAGCGGGGGGGTACAATGAGCAGTTCTTC. The J gene is TRBJ2-1, the V gene TRBV10-3, with TRBD2 identical over 10 bases. Germline V CDR1 and CDR2: ENHRY, SYGVKD. With V trimmed by 8 bases and J by 4 bases, 8 bases remained unmatched. There are 15 residues in the CDR3.

V and J are TRBV7-2 and TRBJ2-1; maybe TRBD1 (6 bases). The CDR3 totals 16 residues. V was shortened by 0 bases and J by 2 bases, with 11 bases between the two germline ends. Germline CDR1 is SGHTA and CDR2 is FQGNSA. CDR3 residues: CASSLAGAGPYNEQFF. CDR3 coding DNA: TGTGCCAGCAGCTTAGCGGGGGCAGGACCCTACAATGAGCAGTTCTTC.

This clone has only one observation. The genes are TRBV6-1 and TRBJ2-3, with D maybe TRBD2 (5 bases). Looked up from germline, CDR1 is MNHNS and CDR2 is SASEGT. The CDR3 runs 15 residues. V was pared by 3 bases and J by 3 bases, with 13 bases between. The CDR3 region has the DNA TGTGCCAGCAGTGAGGGAACGGGGTGGACAGATACGCAGTATTTT. Translated: CASSEGTGWTDTQYF.

A single count supports this clone. The rearrangement links TRBV25-1 to TRBJ2-5; D is possibly TRBD1 (6 bases). CDR1 MGHDK and CDR2 SYGVNS come from the germline V gene. V was trimmed by 0 bases and J by 1 base, leaving 12 bases between them. This CDR3 comprises 16 residues. CDR3 loop: CASSEYPRRGQETQYF. CDR3 sequence (DNA): TGTGCCAGCAGTGAATATCCTCGCAGGGGCCAAGAGACCCAGTACTTC.

The chain employs TRBV7-2 and TRBJ2-7; TRBD2 matches at 12 bases. Per the germline V gene, CDR1 is SGHTA and CDR2 is FQGNSA. After removal of 0 bases from V and 6 bases from J, the junction contained 3 bases not matched to a gene. CDR3 length equals 15 residues. DNA for the CDR3: TGTGCCAGCAGCTTAGCGCGGGGACTAGCGGGCGAGCAGTACTTC. As protein: CASSLARGLAGEQYF.

This chain uses TRBV6-5 with TRBJ1-5, with TRBD1 matching 7 bases. This CDR3 region has 15 residues. The V segment lost 6 bases and the J segment 5 bases; nucleotides outside the gene matches: 10. Per the germline V gene, CDR1 is MNHEY and CDR2 is SVGAGI. In nucleotides, the CDR3 is TGTGCCAGCAGCCCAACCCCCCAGGGGGATCAGCCCCAGCATTTT. This codes for CASSPTPQGDQPQHF.

This clone was found a few times. This sequence joins TRBV7-2 and TRBJ2-1; 7 nucleotides match TRBD2. The CDR3 consists of 16 residues. V was pared by 1 base and J by 6 bases, with 9 bases of the junction left unmatched. CDR1 and CDR2 (germline): SGHTA, FQGNSA. The CDR3 loop is CASSLEWRGSRNEQFF. CDR3 coding DNA: TGTGCCAGCAGCTTAGAGTGGCGGGGGTCCCGCAATGAGCAGTTCTTC. Drawing the rest from reference TRBV7-2 and TRBJ2-1, the complete variable domain is GAGVSQSPSNKVTEKGKDVELRCDPISGHTALYWYRQSLGQGLEFLIYFQGNSAPDKSGLPSDRFSAERTGGSVSTLTIQRTQQEDSAVYLCASSLEWRGSRNEQFFGPGTRLTVL.

The rearrangement joins TRBV11-1 to TRBJ1-1; 7 bases are a match to TRBD1. This CDR3 is built from 15 residues. With V trimmed by 7 bases and J by 1 base, 9 bases remained unmatched. The germline V gene has CDR1 SGHAT and CDR2 FQDESV (reference sequence). CDR3 amino acids: CASKGWDRPNTEAFF. CDR3 DNA: TGTGCCAGCAAGGGCTGGGACAGACCGAACACTGAAGCTTTCTTT.

The chain combines TRBV9 with TRBJ2-2; 7 nucleotides agree with TRBD2. The germline V gene has CDR1 SGDLS and CDR2 YYNGEE. This CDR3 is 14 amino acids long. The junction had 2 bases not matched to a gene; V was cut back by 0 bases and J by 6 bases. CDR3 sequence: CASSVERGAGELFF. The CDR3 DNA sequence: TGTGCCAGCAGCGTAGAGCGGGGTGCCGGGGAGCTGTTTTTT.

The rearrangement links TRBV11-2 to TRBJ1-1; the D is unclear. Between the trimmed V and J ends, which lost 0 bases and 4 bases, there was a span of 9 bases. The CDR3 consists of 14 residues. CDR1 is SGHAT and CDR2 is FQNNGV in the germline V gene. CDR3 sequence (DNA): TGTGCCAGCAGCTTAGAGGCGGCGAGCACTGAAGCTTTCTTT. It codes for CASSLEAASTEAFF. Supplemented by reference TRBV11-2 and TRBJ1-1, the full variable domain reads EAGVAQSPRYKIIEKRQSVAFWCNPISGHATLYWYQQILGQGPKLLIQFQNNGVVDDSQLPKDRFSAERLKGVDSTLKIQPAKLEDSAVYLCASSLEAASTEAFFGQGTRLTVV.

In this sample, this clone turned up once. The chain uses TRBV9 and TRBJ1-4; 9 positions agree with TRBD1. The CDR3 loop spans 16 amino acids. J was trimmed by 5 bases and V by 3 bases; bases with no gene match: 8. Germline loops: CDR1 SGDLS, CDR2 YYNGEE. DNA of the CDR3: TGTGCCAGCAGCGACCGGGACAGGGCTTACAATGAAAAACTGTTTTTT. It encodes CASSDRDRAYNEKLFF.

This sequence joins TRBV7-6 and TRBJ2-3; 14 bases agree with TRBD2. The CDR3 is 18 residues long. V gave up 1 base and J gave up 3 bases; unmatched junction bases: 6. Germline V gene data show CDR1 as SGHVS and CDR2 as FNYEAQ. CDR3 in amino acids: CASSLDQGLAGGTDTQYF. The DNA of the CDR3 is TGTGCCAGCAGCTTAGACCAAGGACTAGCGGGGGGAACAGATACGCAGTATTTT.

V gene TRBV28 combines with J gene TRBJ1-5; TRBD1 agrees at 7 bases. With 4 bases clipped from V and 3 bases from J, the junction kept 6 bases outside the gene matches. CDR3 length: 15 residues. CDR1 is MDHEN and CDR2 is SYDVKM in the germline V gene. In DNA, the CDR3 is TGTGCCAGCAGTTCGGGACAGCTCCTCAATCAGCCCCAGCATTTT. This encodes CASSSGQLLNQPQHF.

This chain joins TRBV28 and TRBJ2-5; 8 bases map to TRBD2. Germline assignment: CDR1 MDHEN and CDR2 SYDVKM. The ends lost 6 bases at V and 3 bases at J; junction bases unmatched: 12. There are 16 residues in the CDR3. The CDR3 loop is CASSPPSGGSKETQYF. The CDR3 DNA reads as TGTGCCAGCAGCCCCCCGAGCGGGGGTTCTAAAGAGACCCAGTACTTC.

The chain has TRBV28 and TRBJ2-7, with TRBD2 matching 9 bases. The V and J ends lost 6 bases and 7 bases, in that order; junction bases with no gene match: 10. The CDR3 consists of 14 residues. The germline V gene has CDR1 MDHEN and CDR2 SYDVKM. DNA of the CDR3: TGTGCCAGCAGCCCAAGCGGGGGGCCGGGGGAGCAGTACTTC. Protein product: CASSPSGGPGEQYF.

V and J are TRBV3-1 (or the pseudogene TRBV3-2) and TRBJ1-2, with 8 bases aligning to TRBD1. Per germline, CDR1 LGHDT and CDR2 YNNKEL (reference sequence). V lost 4 bases and J lost 4; bases outside the gene matches: 11. The CDR3 totals 16 residues. CDR3 region: CASSPYTTGASYGYTF. In DNA, the CDR3 is TGTGCCAGCAGCCCTTACACGACAGGGGCGAGCTATGGCTACACCTTC.

V is TRBV2 and J is TRBJ2-4, with D possibly TRBD1 on 6 matching bases. Germline V gives CDR1 SNHLY, CDR2 FYNNEI. The CDR3 spans 12 residues. V gave up 4 bases and J gave up 10 bases, with 11 bases separating them. CDR3 residues: CASSGGRAIQYF. In DNA form, the CDR3 reads TGTGCCAGCAGTGGGGGGCGGGCAATTCAGTACTTC.

The chain carries TRBV28 and TRBJ1-5; a weak D match, TRBD1 (5 bases). Germline CDR1 is MDHEN and CDR2 is SYDVKM. The CDR3 sequence is 14 residues long. V lost 7 bases to trimming and J lost 2 bases, with 12 bases between them. The CDR3 DNA follows: TGTGCCAGCACCCAGGGCCCGGGCAATCAGCCCCAGCATTTT. Amino acids: CASTQGPGNQPQHF.

This rearrangement joins TRBV11-2 to TRBJ1-5; D unclear. The CDR3 loop spans 13 amino acids. The germline V and J ends were trimmed by 5 bases and 4 bases, with 9 bases remaining between them. In germline, CDR1 is SGHAT, CDR2 FQNNGV. The CDR3 bases are TGTGCCAGCAGCGCGTGGGAGAATCAGCCCCAGCATTTT. The encoded protein is CASSAWENQPQHF.

In this sample, this clone turned up once. The V and J genes are TRBV9 and TRBJ2-7; 9 positions agree with TRBD2. The CDR3 has 16 residues. Per germline, CDR1 SGDLS and CDR2 YYNGEE. V lost 2 bases, J lost 4 bases, and 10 bases stayed unmatched. The DNA for the CDR3 is TGTGCCAGCAGCGTTGGGCCAGCGGGGGGCTTTTACGAGCAGTACTTC. Translated, it gives CASSVGPAGGFYEQYF.

In its sample, this clone was seen once. The chain is built from TRBV5-1 and TRBJ2-7; 10 bases fit TRBD2. V lost 1 base and J lost 4; bases outside the gene matches: 11. Germline V lookup: CDR1 SGHRS, CDR2 YFSETQ. The CDR3 contains 17 residues. Written as DNA, the CDR3 is TGCGCCAGCAGCTTGCGTTCGAGCGGGGGGGCCGGTTACGAGCAGTACTTC. It specifies CASSLRSSGGAGYEQYF.

The rearrangement links TRBV6-5 to TRBJ1-6; TRBD1 might be the D (6 bases). Trimming removed 8 bases from V and 5 bases from J, with 10 bases in between. CDR1 and CDR2 from the germline V gene are MNHEY and SVGAGI. The CDR3 covers 13 residues. DNA of the CDR3: TGTGCCAGCCACGGACAGCATAATTCACCCCTCCACTTT. Protein sequence: CASHGQHNSPLHF.

This clone was seen a few times. The chain couples TRBV28 to TRBJ1-1; D perhaps matches TRBD1 (6 bases). Per germline, CDR1 MDHEN and CDR2 SYDVKM. V shed 6 bases and J shed 4 bases, with 9 bases lying between them. This CDR3 contains 12 residues. CDR3 amino acids: CASSPRGTEAFF. CDR3 bases: TGTGCCAGCAGCCCCAGGGGCACTGAAGCTTTCTTT.

The chain uses TRBV4-2 and TRBJ1-3; D gene unclear. The V end lost 1 base, the J end lost 0 bases, and 4 bases lay between the germline ends. CDR1 is LGHNA and CDR2 is YNFKEQ in the germline V gene. The CDR3 is 14 residues long. Here the CDR3 reads CASSQAHSGNTIYF. As DNA, the CDR3 is TGTGCCAGCAGCCAAGCACACTCTGGAAACACCATATATTTT.

The V and J genes are TRBV5-4 and TRBJ1-1; D is uncertain. The length of the CDR3 is 14 residues. Germline assignment: CDR1 SGHNT and CDR2 YYREEE (reference sequence). Trimming removed 2 bases at V and 1 base at J, with 9 bases between. CDR3 nucleotide sequence: TGTGCCAGCAGCTTACCCCCGGGGAACACTGAAGCTTTCTTT. Translation gives CASSLPPGNTEAFF.

This sequence joins TRBV6-5 and TRBJ2-5, with 9 positions matching TRBD1. V was clipped by 6 bases and J by 4 bases; unmatched bases: 9. Germline loops: CDR1 MNHEY, CDR2 SVGAGI. The length of the CDR3 is 15 residues. DNA for the CDR3: TGTGCCAGCAGACCCGGGACAGGGTGGCCAGAGACCCAGTACTTC. This translates into CASRPGTGWPETQYF.

The chain combines TRBV9 with TRBJ1-1; 9 bases are shared with TRBD1. The CDR3 is 14 amino acids. CDR1 is SGDLS, CDR2 YYNGEE, per germline. Losses at the gene ends were 2 bases for V and 3 bases for J; bases not matched to a gene: 2. The DNA of the CDR3 is TGTGCCAGCAGCGTGGGACAGGGCCACACTGAAGCTTTCTTT. Translation: CASSVGQGHTEAFF.

The rearrangement joins TRBV9 to TRBJ2-3, with TRBD2 matching 12 bases. Germline lookup yields CDR1 SGDLS and CDR2 YYNGEE. J gave up 2 bases and V 0 bases, and 7 bases lay outside the gene matches. This CDR3 is built from 18 residues. The CDR3 spells CASSVAGLAGGNTDTQYF. The CDR3 nucleotides read TGTGCCAGCAGCGTAGCTGGCCTAGCGGGGGGGAACACAGATACGCAGTATTTT.